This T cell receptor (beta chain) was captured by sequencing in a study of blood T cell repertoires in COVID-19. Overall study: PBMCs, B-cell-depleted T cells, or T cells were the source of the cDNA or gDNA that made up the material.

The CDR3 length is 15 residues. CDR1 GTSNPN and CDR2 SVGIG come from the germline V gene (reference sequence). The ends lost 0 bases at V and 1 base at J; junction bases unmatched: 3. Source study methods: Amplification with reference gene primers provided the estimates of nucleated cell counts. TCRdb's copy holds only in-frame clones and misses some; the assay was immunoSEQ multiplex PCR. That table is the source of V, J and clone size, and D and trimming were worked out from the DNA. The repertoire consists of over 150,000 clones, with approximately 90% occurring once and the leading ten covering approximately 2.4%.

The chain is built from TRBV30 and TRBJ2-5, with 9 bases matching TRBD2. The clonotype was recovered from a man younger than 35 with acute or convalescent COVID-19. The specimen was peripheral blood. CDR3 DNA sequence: TGTGCCTGGAGTGTAGGCGGGGGGGGCCAAGAGACCCAGTACTTC. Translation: CAWSVGGGGQETQYF.